This T cell receptor (beta chain) was identified in a study of blood T cell repertoires in COVID-19. Turning to the study itself: The United States, Italy and Spain supplied acute and convalescent COVID-19 samples. The cDNA or gDNA used as material had been derived from T cells, B-cell-depleted T cells, or PBMCs.

Authors' analysis steps: Reference gene primer amplification yielded estimated nucleated cell counts. Assay: immunoSEQ multiplex PCR; the TCRdb copy retains only in-frame clones and omits some. The V and J calls and the clone size are those of that table, but D and trimming were determined from the DNA. The sample holds about 160,000 clones, approximately 79% seen once. Seattle patient enrollment occurred during active infection, with longitudinal follow-up thereafter. Germline V CDR1 and CDR2: MNHEY, SVGAGI. The CDR3 contains 15 residues. Trimming took off 6 bases at V and 4 bases at J, with 18 bases between the two ends.

This chain connects TRBV6-5 to TRBJ2-5, with D tentatively TRBD2 (5 bases). The TCR originated in a woman aged 40 to 49 with COVID-19, enrolled during active disease. The sequenced sample consisted of peripheral blood. CDR3 coding DNA: TGTGCCAGCAGCGGCGGACCGGGGAGAGGAGAGACCCAGTACTTC. Protein sequence: CASSGGPGRGETQYF.